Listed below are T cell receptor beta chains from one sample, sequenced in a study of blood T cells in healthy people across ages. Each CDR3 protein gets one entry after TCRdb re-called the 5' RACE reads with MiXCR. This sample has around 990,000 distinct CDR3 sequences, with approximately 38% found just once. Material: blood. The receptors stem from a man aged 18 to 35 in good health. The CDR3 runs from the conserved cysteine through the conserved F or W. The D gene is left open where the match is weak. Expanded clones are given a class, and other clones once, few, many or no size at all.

cdr3_aa: CAISAGGPTDTQYF
cdr3_nt: TGTGCCATCAGTGCGGGTGGGCCCACAGATACGCAGTATTTT
j_call: TRBJ2-3
clone_size: NA
d_call: NA
v_call: TRBV10-3

cdr3_aa: CASSVETGDQETPYF
cdr3_nt: TGTGCCAGCAGCGTAGAGACAGGGGACCAAGAGACCCCGTACTTC
j_call: TRBJ2-5
clone_size: NA
d_call: TRBD1
v_call: TRBV9

cdr3_aa: CASQNLGQGNQPQHF
cdr3_nt: TGTGCCTCGCAAAACTTGGGACAGGGCAATCAGCCCCAGCATTTT
j_call: TRBJ1-5
clone_size: few
d_call: TRBD1
v_call: TRBV6-6

cdr3_aa: CASRVAGGYNEQFF
cdr3_nt: TGCGCCAGCAGGGTAGCGGGGGGTTACAATGAGCAGTTCTTC
j_call: TRBJ2-1
clone_size: few
d_call: TRBD2
v_call: TRBV10-2

cdr3_aa: CSASSAGGRNEQFF
cdr3_nt: TGCAGTGCGAGTTCAGCGGGGGGGAGGAATGAGCAGTTCTTC
j_call: TRBJ2-1
clone_size: NA
d_call: TRBD2
v_call: TRBV20-1

cdr3_aa: CSGGGAGFSDTQYF
cdr3_nt: TGCAGTGGGGGGGGAGCGGGGTTTTCAGATACGCAGTATTTT
j_call: TRBJ2-3
clone_size: NA
d_call: TRBD2
v_call: TRBV20-1

cdr3_aa: CASSPRVRGYTF
cdr3_nt: TGTGCCAGCAGCCCCAGGGTGCGTGGCTACACCTTC
j_call: TRBJ1-2
clone_size: NA
d_call: NA
v_call: TRBV7-2

cdr3_aa: CASSPLTSGGDFFTDTQYF
cdr3_nt: TGTGCCAGCAGTCCCTTGACTAGCGGGGGGGACTTTTTCACAGATACGCAGTATTTT
j_call: TRBJ2-3
clone_size: NA
d_call: TRBD2
v_call: TRBV6-1

cdr3_aa: CASSLVGLYEQYF
cdr3_nt: TGTGCCAGCAGCTTAGTAGGATTATACGAGCAGTACTTC
j_call: TRBJ2-7
clone_size: NA
d_call: NA
v_call: TRBV7-2

cdr3_aa: CASSTPGGVYYGYTF
cdr3_nt: TGTGCCAGCAGCACCCCCGGTGGGGTATACTATGGCTACACCTTC
j_call: TRBJ1-2
clone_size: NA
d_call: NA
v_call: TRBV2

cdr3_aa: CASSFVQGVTGELFF
cdr3_nt: TGTGCCAGTAGTTTTGTGCAGGGTGTTACCGGGGAGCTGTTTTTT
j_call: TRBJ2-2
clone_size: NA
d_call: NA
v_call: TRBV19

cdr3_aa: CASSLNQGVGEQFF
cdr3_nt: TGTGCCAGCAGTTTAAATCAGGGTGTTGGTGAGCAGTTCTTC
j_call: TRBJ2-1
clone_size: NA
d_call: NA
v_call: TRBV27

cdr3_aa: CASSPSPGTGELFF
cdr3_nt: TGTGCCAGCAGCCCAAGTCCGGGCACCGGGGAGCTGTTTTTT
j_call: TRBJ2-2
clone_size: NA
d_call: NA
v_call: TRBV11-3